The TCR beta chain under discussion was sequenced for a study of T cell responses to AZD1222 COVID-19 vaccine. Study background: Second-dose groups at about 4 or about 12 weeks were pooled. Study-level findings and limits: Close to half of all spike-specific TCRs reportedly target regions of the variants that are unmutated.

Note on this clone: Its specificity is unknown.

Trimming took off 1 base at V and 5 bases at J, with 14 bases between the two ends. Germline V gives CDR1 SGHAT, CDR2 FQDESV (reference sequence). This CDR3 has 15 amino acids. Clones were read by immunoSEQ multiplex PCR, and TCRdb kept only the in-frame ones, dropping some. The sample lists fewer than 150,000 clones; more than 85% were seen once. This material consisted of peripheral blood, taken on day 0 of AZD1222 vaccination. The chain links TRBV11-1 to TRBJ1-1; D uncertain. This clonotype was sampled from an adult in good health. The CDR3 region is CASSLGPERRTEAFF. In DNA, the CDR3 is TGTGCCAGCAGCTTAGGGCCGGAACGGAGGACTGAAGCTTTCTTT.